This TCR beta chain comes out of a study of blood T cell repertoires in COVID-19 (TCRdb year 2020). The study in broad terms: Collaborator samples came from the United States, Italy and Spain and covered acute and convalescent phases of COVID-19. The material from the prospective study consisted of cDNA or gDNA derived from T cells, B-cell-depleted T cells, or PBMCs. The dataset comprised deeply sampled blood TCRbeta repertoires from subjects exposed to, actively infected with, or recovered from COVID-19. A freely available public database, intended as a resource for researchers studying the immune response to SARS-CoV-2, is where the repertoires were released. Samples were obtained from the ongoing ImmuneRACE study (first 160 participants) and from 1,254 subjects provided by 6 global collaborators. The sample metadata nearly always contained a de-identified subject ID, COVID-19 status, age in years and sex. Where available, HLA class I and class II types were taken from metadata supplied by the sample provider and were not determined by assay-based typing. What the authors observed across the whole study: The quantity of clinical and demographic metadata differed by source and by participant and was supplied without curation.

TCRbeta CDR3 regions were amplified from genomic DNA by means of the immunoSEQ Assay, a bias-controlled multiplex PCR. The paper's data handling went like this. Nucleated cell counts per sample were estimated from amplification of reference gene primers within the assay. Sequence reads were collapsed and filtered to measure the absolute abundance of every unique TCRbeta CDR3 rearrangement. Productive Simpson clonality was computed per sample as the square root of Simpson's diversity index over productive rearrangements. Imported from immuneACCESS, the table was reduced by TCRdb to in-frame sequences with V and J called. These copies leave out some clones; in studies compared against another copy, an unresolved V gene accounts for under half, and the cause of the remainder is not known. For V, J and clone size, that table is used; D and trimming come from the DNA. The sample table shows some 200,000 clones, and 80% to 90% are seen once. The ten largest clonotypes hold roughly 4.6% of the sample.

Another Seattle source contributed samples from volunteer blood donors who had recovered from COVID-19. Whole blood was collected in K2EDTA tubes by collaborating institutions according to the institutions' own protocols. Collaborator samples were shipped for TCRbeta analysis as frozen whole blood, isolated PBMCs, or DNA extracted from either sample type. The CDR3 runs 16 amino acids, cysteine and phenylalanine included. Only the CDR3 region is kept as DNA, spanning 48 bases read in frame from base 1. From V the trimming removes 3 bases and from J it removes 2 bases, while the gene matches leave 9 bases of the junction unaccounted for. In the germline V gene, CDR1 corresponds to SGDLS and CDR2 to YYNGEE. A note on this clone: No antigen is known for it. No quality values exist for individual bases; no much larger clone is one base distant.

Recombination connected TRBV9 to TRBJ1-2; TRBD1 aligns with 8 central bases. The source of this sequence is an older woman who had recovered from COVID-19. The sample consisted of peripheral blood. The nucleotide sequence is TGTGCCAGCAGCGAACCCCGGACAGGGATAAACTATGGCTACACCTTC. Translation gives CASSEPRTGINYGYTF.